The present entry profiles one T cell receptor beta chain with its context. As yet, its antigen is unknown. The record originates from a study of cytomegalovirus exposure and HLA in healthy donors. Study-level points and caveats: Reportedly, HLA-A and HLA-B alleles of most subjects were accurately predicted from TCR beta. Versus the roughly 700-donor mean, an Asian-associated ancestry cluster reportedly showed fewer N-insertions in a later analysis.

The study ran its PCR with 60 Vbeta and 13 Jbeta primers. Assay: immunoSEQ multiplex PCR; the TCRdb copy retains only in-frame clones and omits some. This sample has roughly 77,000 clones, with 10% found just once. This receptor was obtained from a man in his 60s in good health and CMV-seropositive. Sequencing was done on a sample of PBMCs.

CDR3 in amino acids: CASSMGGSNQPQHF. DNA of the CDR3: TGTGCCAGCAGCATGGGAGGTTCCAATCAGCCCCAGCATTTT. V is TRBV28 and J is TRBJ1-5; D ambiguous. This CDR3 has 14 amino acids. From germline, CDR1 is MDHEN and CDR2 SYDVKM. Trimming stripped 6 bases from V and 3 bases from J, with 12 bases between.